This TCR beta chain was identified in a study of CD8 T cells in ankylosing spondylitis. Study observations and caveats: Reports of some motif variants in reactive arthritis synovial fluid and blood predate this one. Disease-linked clones were reportedly significantly enriched in matched ankylosing spondylitis synovial fluid. Seemingly distinctive of ankylosing spondylitis blood was a TCR beta motif formed by eight highly homologous variants. Disease-associated clones were CD8+ and fairly uncommon in peripheral blood.

The table lists this clonotype with many counts. Its antigen is not identified. TCRdb used MiXCR to reprocess the 5' RACE reads, holding one entry per CDR3 protein. The sample lists 450,000 to 550,000 distinct CDR3 sequences, 5.3% seen once, with 3% to 4% in the top ten. V shed 4 bases and J shed 8 bases, with 18 bases lying between them. Germline V lookup: CDR1 SGHNT, CDR2 YYREEE (reference sequence). The CDR3 length is 14 residues. The chain has TRBV5-4 and TRBJ1-2; D may be TRBD1 (6 bases). Sequenced material: blood, either unsorted or a sorted T cell fraction (not recorded which). This TCR came from a male donor with ankylosing spondylitis. Here the CDR3 reads CASSPGSGESGYTF. CDR3 sequence (DNA): TGTGCCAGCAGCCCCGGGTCAGGGGAAAGCGGCTACACCTTC.